Listed here are 2 T cell receptor beta chains from one sample, sequenced in a study of blood T cell repertoires in COVID-19. Assay used: immunoSEQ multiplex PCR; TCRdb lists only in-frame clones, some missing. The sample lists tens of thousands of clones; approximately 93% were seen once. The sequencing sample was made of peripheral blood. These receptors all come from a human donor in a cohort sampled during active COVID-19.

The CDR3 DNA reads TGTGCCAGCAGCTCAATCGGACAGGGTAGCAATCAGCCCCAGCATTTT. Translation gives CASSSIGQGSNQPQHF. The chain recombines TRBV11-2 with TRBJ1-5; 8 bases line up with TRBD1. The germline gives CDR1 SGHAT, CDR2 FQNNGV. The V segment lost 4 bases and the J segment 0 bases; nucleotides outside the gene matches: 5. The CDR3 covers 16 residues.

V and J are TRBV5-4 and TRBJ1-1; the D is unclear. Germline-derived CDR1 and CDR2 are SGHNT and YYREEE (reference sequence). This CDR3 comprises 15 residues. V was shortened by 0 bases and J by 0 bases, with 9 bases between the two germline ends. In DNA form, the CDR3 reads TGTGCCAGCAGCTTGGAGGAGGGCCTGAACACTGAAGCTTTCTTT. Amino acid sequence: CASSLEEGLNTEAFF.